The 2 T cell receptor beta chains listed next were all sequenced from one sample in a study of shared clonotypes between healthy human individuals. CD45RO-negative cells were positively selected for CCR7, leaving out terminally differentiated effector memory CD45RA+ cells. The protocol was immunoSEQ multiplex PCR, while the TCRdb copy is restricted to in-frame clones and leaves out a portion. The data contain about 680,000 clones, about 91% of them seen just once; the ten biggest clones take up approximately 25%. Sequencing input: naive CD8+ T cells sorted from blood. The receptors shown here come from a man aged 25-40 years in good health.

V is TRBV7-9 and J is TRBJ1-4, with D hard to call. Germline CDR1 SEHNR, CDR2 FQNEAQ (reference sequence). Trimming stripped 0 bases from V and 6 bases from J, with 14 bases between. The CDR3 is 16 amino acids. The CDR3 nucleotides are TGTGCCAGCAGCTTAGCGGACGGTGTCTTGGATGAAAAACTGTTTTTT. This encodes CASSLADGVLDEKLFF.

The chain has TRBV28 and TRBJ2-5; no clear D. The CDR3 loop spans 12 amino acids. Per germline, CDR1 MDHEN and CDR2 SYDVKM. Trimming shortened V by 5 bases and J by 7 bases, and 11 bases separated the two germline ends. This CDR3 is CASSIGDGTQYF. DNA for the CDR3: TGTGCCAGCAGTATAGGTGATGGGACCCAGTACTTC.